The clone carrying this T cell receptor beta chain turned up a few times. Its antigen is not identified. Individual cDNA molecules carried attached unique molecular identifiers. Each CDR3 protein is one row after TCRdb ran MiXCR on the 5' RACE reads. The sample consists of over 55,000 distinct CDR3 sequences, roughly 12% of them appearing once. The sample originates from a study of early T cells in non-severe SARS-CoV-2 infection. Across the whole study: The input, bulk RNA from unsorted whole blood, was sequenced, and chains were unpaired. Overall study findings and caveats: Anti-spike CD8 responses were favored in VDJdb matching, and private and CD4 specificities were missed.

Unmatched junction bases numbered 7, after V lost 3 bases and J lost 7 bases. The CDR3 extends over 13 amino acids. Looked up from germline, CDR1 is SGDLS and CDR2 is YYNGEE. The genes are TRBV9 and TRBJ2-7; 7 positions match TRBD2. This clonotype was sampled from an adult who was a healthcare worker with PCR-confirmed SARS-CoV-2 infection or an uninfected control (not recorded which). The sample was whole blood. This CDR3 is CASSGTGTKEQYF. The CDR3 DNA follows: TGTGCCAGCAGCGGCACCGGGACTAAAGAGCAGTACTTC.